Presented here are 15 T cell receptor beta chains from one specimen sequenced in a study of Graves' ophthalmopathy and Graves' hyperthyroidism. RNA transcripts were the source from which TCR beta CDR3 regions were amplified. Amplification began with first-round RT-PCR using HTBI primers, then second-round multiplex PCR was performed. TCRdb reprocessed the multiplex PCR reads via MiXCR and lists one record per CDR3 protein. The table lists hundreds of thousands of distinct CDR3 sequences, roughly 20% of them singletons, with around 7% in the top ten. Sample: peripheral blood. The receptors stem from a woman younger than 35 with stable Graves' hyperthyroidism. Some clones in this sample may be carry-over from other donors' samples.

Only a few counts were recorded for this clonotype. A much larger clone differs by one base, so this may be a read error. The CDR3: CASSTSHRDSGETKYF. CDR3 DNA sequence: TGTGCCAGCAGCACAAGCCACCGGGACTCCGGAGAGACCAAGTACTTC. The chain has TRBV13 and TRBJ2-5; TRBD2 might be the D (6 bases). The V gene's germline CDR1 is PRHDT and CDR2 FYEKMQ (reference sequence). There are 16 residues in the CDR3. Filled out from reference TRBV13 and TRBJ2-5, the complete variable domain reads AAGVIQSPRHLIKEKRETATLKCYPIPRHDTVYWYQQGPGQDPQFLISFYEKMQSDKGSIPDRFSAQQFSDYHSELNMSSLELGDSALYFCASSTSHRDSGETKYFGPGTRLLVL.

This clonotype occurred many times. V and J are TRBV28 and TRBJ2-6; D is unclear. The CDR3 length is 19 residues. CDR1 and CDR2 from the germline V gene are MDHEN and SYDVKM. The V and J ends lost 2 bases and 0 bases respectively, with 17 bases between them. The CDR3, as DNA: TGTGCCAGCAGTTTACTTCGTCTCCGCAGAGGCTCTGGGGCCAACGTCCTGACTTTC. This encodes CASSLLRLRRGSGANVLTF.

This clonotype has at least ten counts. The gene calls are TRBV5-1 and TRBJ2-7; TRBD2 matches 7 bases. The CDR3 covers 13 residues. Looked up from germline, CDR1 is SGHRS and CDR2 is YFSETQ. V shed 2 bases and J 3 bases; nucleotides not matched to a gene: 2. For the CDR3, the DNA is TGCGCCAGCAGCTTTGCTAGCGGCTACGAGCAGTACTTC. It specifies CASSFASGYEQYF.

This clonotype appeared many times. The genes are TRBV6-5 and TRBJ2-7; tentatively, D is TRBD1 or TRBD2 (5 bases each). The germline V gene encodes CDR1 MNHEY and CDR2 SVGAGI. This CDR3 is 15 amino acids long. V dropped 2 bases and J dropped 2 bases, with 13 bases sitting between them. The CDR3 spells CASSYRWDGTYEQYF. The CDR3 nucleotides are TGTGCCAGCAGTTACCGATGGGACGGCACCTACGAGCAGTACTTC.

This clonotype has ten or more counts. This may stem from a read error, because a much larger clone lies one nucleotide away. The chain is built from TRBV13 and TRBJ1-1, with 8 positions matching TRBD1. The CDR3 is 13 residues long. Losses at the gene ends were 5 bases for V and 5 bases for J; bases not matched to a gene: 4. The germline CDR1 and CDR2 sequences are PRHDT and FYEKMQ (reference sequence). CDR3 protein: CASSRDRKTEAFF. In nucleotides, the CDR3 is TGTGCCAGCAGCCGGGACAGGAAGACTGAAGCTTTCTTT.

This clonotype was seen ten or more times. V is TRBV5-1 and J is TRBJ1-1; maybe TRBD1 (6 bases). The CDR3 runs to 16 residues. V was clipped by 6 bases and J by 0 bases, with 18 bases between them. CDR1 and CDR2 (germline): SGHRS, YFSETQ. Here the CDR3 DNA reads TGCGCCAGCACCCTCGACACCTGGGACATGAACACTGAAGCTTTCTTT. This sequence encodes CASTLDTWDMNTEAFF.

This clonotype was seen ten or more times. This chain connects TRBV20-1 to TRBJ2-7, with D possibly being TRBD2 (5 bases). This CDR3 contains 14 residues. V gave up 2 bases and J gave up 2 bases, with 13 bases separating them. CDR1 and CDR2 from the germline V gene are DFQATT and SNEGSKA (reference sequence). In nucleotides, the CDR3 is TGCAGTGCTAGACACCCCAGCGGAGCCTACGAGCAGTACTTC. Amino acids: CSARHPSGAYEQYF.

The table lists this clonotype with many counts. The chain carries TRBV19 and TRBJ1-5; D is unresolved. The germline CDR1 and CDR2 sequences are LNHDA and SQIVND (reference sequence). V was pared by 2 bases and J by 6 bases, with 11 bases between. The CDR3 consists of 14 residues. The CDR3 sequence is CASSIIPVGQPQHF. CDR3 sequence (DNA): TGTGCCAGTAGTATAATTCCGGTGGGTCAGCCCCAGCATTTT.

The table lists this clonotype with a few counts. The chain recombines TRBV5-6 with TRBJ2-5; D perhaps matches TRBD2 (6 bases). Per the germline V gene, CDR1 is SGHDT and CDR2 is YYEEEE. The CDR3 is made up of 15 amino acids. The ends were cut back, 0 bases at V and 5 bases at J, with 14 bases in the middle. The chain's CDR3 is CASSLVEGLGETQYF. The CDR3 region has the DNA TGTGCCAGCAGCTTGGTGGAGGGGCTCGGGGAGACCCAGTACTTC.

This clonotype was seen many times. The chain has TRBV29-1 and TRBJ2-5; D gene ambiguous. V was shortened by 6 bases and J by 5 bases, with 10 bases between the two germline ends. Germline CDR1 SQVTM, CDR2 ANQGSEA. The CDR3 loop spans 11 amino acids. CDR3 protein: CSVGRTETQYF. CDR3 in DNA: TGCAGCGTCGGAAGAACGGAGACCCAGTACTTC.

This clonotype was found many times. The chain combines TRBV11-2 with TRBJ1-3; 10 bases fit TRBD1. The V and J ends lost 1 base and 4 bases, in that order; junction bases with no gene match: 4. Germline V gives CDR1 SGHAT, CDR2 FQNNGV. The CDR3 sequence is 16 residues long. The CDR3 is CASSLGQGARGNTIYF. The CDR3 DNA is TGTGCCAGCAGCTTAGGACAGGGGGCTCGAGGAAACACCATATATTTT.

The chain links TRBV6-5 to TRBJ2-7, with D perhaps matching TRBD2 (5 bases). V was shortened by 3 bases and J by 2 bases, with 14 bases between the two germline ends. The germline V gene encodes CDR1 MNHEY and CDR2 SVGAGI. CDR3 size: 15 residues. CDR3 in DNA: TGTGCCAGCAGTTATAACAGCGGCTCTCCCTACGAGCAGTACTTC. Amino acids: CASSYNSGSPYEQYF.

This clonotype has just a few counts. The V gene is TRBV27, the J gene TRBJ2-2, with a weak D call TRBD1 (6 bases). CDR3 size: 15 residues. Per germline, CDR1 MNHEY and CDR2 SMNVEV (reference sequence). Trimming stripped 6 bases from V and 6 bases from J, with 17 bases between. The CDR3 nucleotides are TGTGCCAGCAGAGCGCCTTCAGGGGTTTCCGGGGAGCTGTTTTTT. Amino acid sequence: CASRAPSGVSGELFF.

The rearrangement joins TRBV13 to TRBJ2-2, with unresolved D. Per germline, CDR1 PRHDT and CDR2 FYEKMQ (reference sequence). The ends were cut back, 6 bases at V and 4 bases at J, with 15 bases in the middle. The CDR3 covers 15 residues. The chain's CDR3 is CASSPSGTVTGELFF. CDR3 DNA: TGTGCCAGCAGTCCCTCGGGCACTGTCACCGGGGAGCTGTTTTTT.

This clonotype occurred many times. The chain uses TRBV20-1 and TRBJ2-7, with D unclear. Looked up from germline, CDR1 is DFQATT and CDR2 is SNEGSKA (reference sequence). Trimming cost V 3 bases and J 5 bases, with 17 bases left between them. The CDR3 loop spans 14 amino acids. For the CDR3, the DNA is TGCAGTGCTAGTTCTCCGTTCACCCCCAACGAGCAGTACTTC. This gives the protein CSASSPFTPNEQYF.